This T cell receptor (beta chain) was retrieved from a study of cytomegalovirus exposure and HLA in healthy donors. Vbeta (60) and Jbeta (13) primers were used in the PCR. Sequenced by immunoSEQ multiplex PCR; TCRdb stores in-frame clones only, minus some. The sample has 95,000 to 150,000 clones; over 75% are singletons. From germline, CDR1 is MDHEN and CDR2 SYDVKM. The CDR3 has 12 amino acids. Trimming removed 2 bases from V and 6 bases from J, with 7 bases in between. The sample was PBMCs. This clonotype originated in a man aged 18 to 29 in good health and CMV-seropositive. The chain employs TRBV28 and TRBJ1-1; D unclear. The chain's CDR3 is CASSLSSAEAFF. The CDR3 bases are TGTGCCAGCAGTTTAAGCTCGGCTGAAGCTTTCTTT.